The clone carrying this T cell receptor (beta chain) is deemed medium-sized. The CDR3 totals 14 residues. With V trimmed by 5 bases and J by 7 bases, 10 bases remained unmatched. Per the germline V gene, CDR1 is SEHNR and CDR2 is FQNEAQ (reference sequence). These data are taken from a study of patients and donors after allogeneic stem cell transplantation. TCRdb re-analysed the RT-PCR reads in MiXCR, keeping a single row per CDR3 protein. There are tens of thousands of distinct CDR3 sequences in the sample; around 5% occur only once, and around 2.6% lies in the top ten. The chain carries TRBV7-9 and TRBJ1-2; 7 positions match TRBD1. The TCR originated in a human donor who was either an allogeneic HSCT recipient or a stem cell or donor lymphocyte infusion donor (not recorded which). It is not recorded whose cells these are; they may come from a transplant donor. The material sequenced was blood, either unsorted or a sorted T cell fraction (not recorded which). The CDR3 DNA sequence: TGTGCCAGCAGCCCCTGGGAGGGGGCTATTGGCTACACCTTC. It yields the protein CASSPWEGAIGYTF. Full variable domain (rest looked up from reference TRBV7-9 and TRBJ1-2): DTGVSQNPRHKITKRGQNVTFRCDPISEHNRLYWYRQTLGQGPEFLTYFQNEAQLEKSRLLSDRFSAERPKGSFSTLEIQRTEQGDSAMYLCASSPWEGAIGYTFGSGTRLTVV.